These 28 T cell receptor beta chains were sequenced from one sample in a study of shared clonotypes between healthy human individuals. Sequencing used immunoSEQ multiplex PCR; TCRdb keeps in-frame clones, though not all of them. The table lists fewer than 850,000 clones, about 92% of them singletons, with 30% to 35% in the top ten. Material: memory CD8+ T cells from PBMCs. Subset specified: CD45RO+ cells pooled with CCR7-negative TemRA cells. These TCRs come from a man aged 18-30 years in good health. Some clones in this sample may be carry-over from other donors' samples.

The chain links TRBV5-6 to TRBJ1-2, with 7 positions matching TRBD1. The V segment lost 1 base and the J segment 7 bases; nucleotides outside the gene matches: 7. Germline values: CDR1 SGHDT, CDR2 YYEEEE. The CDR3 has 14 amino acids. CDR3 coding DNA: TGTGCCAGCAGCTTGTCCCCCAGGGGGGCTGGCTACACCTTC. Amino acids: CASSLSPRGAGYTF.

This clone occurred once. The V and J genes are TRBV7-9 and TRBJ2-1, with D perhaps TRBD1 (6 bases). The germline V gene encodes CDR1 SEHNR and CDR2 FQNEAQ (reference sequence). This CDR3 comprises 11 residues. V lost 5 bases and J 10 bases, leaving 9 bases between the germline ends. CDR3 nucleotide sequence: TGTGCCAGCAGCAACCAGGGGGAGCAGTTCTTC. It is translated as CASSNQGEQFF.

V is TRBV7-9 and J is TRBJ1-4; D is ambiguous. The length of the CDR3 is 14 residues. Germline-derived CDR1 and CDR2 are SEHNR and FQNEAQ (reference sequence). Trimming took off 6 bases at V and 2 bases at J, with 10 bases between the two ends. This chain's CDR3 is CASRPGGTNEKLFF. As DNA, the CDR3 is TGTGCCAGCAGACCGGGAGGCACTAATGAAAAACTGTTTTTT.

This rearrangement joins TRBV4-1 to TRBJ2-3, with D tentatively TRBD1 or TRBD2 (5 bases each). The ends were cut back, 6 bases at V and 1 base at J, with 11 bases in the middle. The CDR3 runs 14 residues. Per the germline V gene, CDR1 is MGHRA and CDR2 is YSYEKL. The CDR3 loop is CASSWDGGTDTQYF. The CDR3 DNA is TGCGCCAGCAGTTGGGACGGGGGCACAGATACGCAGTATTTT.

This sequence joins TRBV28 and TRBJ2-3, with D perhaps being TRBD1 or TRBD2 (5 bases each). CDR1 and CDR2 from the germline V gene are MDHEN and SYDVKM. The CDR3 is made up of 15 amino acids. V was pared by 7 bases and J by 0 bases, with 14 bases between. This CDR3 is CASMRGAYSTDTQYF. Written as DNA, the CDR3 is TGTGCCAGCATGAGAGGGGCCTACAGCACAGATACGCAGTATTTT.

CDR3 nucleotide sequence: TGTGCCAGCAGCGTCGGCAAGCACACTGAAGCTTTCTTT. Translation: CASSVGKHTEAFF. The V and J genes are TRBV9 and TRBJ1-1; the D is unclear. V shed 2 bases and J shed 3 bases, with 8 bases lying between them. Germline V gene data show CDR1 as SGDLS and CDR2 as YYNGEE. The CDR3 length is 13 residues.

The CDR3 protein is CASSAAGTSAYEQYF. DNA for the CDR3: TGTGCCAGCTCAGCGGCTGGGACTAGCGCGTACGAGCAGTACTTC. V is TRBV18 and J is TRBJ2-7, with 10 nucleotides matching TRBD2. V trimming: 5 bases; J trimming: 4 bases; junction bases outside the gene matches: 8. The germline V gene has CDR1 KGHSH and CDR2 LQKENI. This CDR3 comprises 15 residues.

The CDR3 is CASSLKGNTEAFF. CDR3 DNA sequence: TGTGCCAGCAGTTTAAAGGGGAACACTGAAGCTTTCTTT. V and J are TRBV28 and TRBJ1-1; D is unclear. The V and J ends lost 2 bases and 1 base respectively, with 5 bases between them. The CDR3 length is 13 residues. Germline values: CDR1 MDHEN, CDR2 SYDVKM.

This sequence joins TRBV4-2 and TRBJ2-2; D is perhaps TRBD2 (6 bases). CDR3 size: 18 residues. The germline V gene encodes CDR1 LGHNA and CDR2 YNFKEQ. V was cut by 1 base and J by 3 bases, with 18 bases left in between. CDR3 amino acids: CASSQGAGRDLDTGELFF. The DNA for the CDR3 is TGTGCCAGCAGCCAAGGGGCCGGGCGGGATTTGGACACCGGGGAGCTGTTTTTT.

For the CDR3, the DNA is TGTGCCAGCAGTTTAACGAGGGAGCAGTACTTC. As protein: CASSLTREQYF. The chain links TRBV6-5 to TRBJ2-7; the D is unclear. Germline V gene data show CDR1 as MNHEY and CDR2 as SVGAGI. This CDR3 comprises 11 residues. Trimming left V 4 bases short and J 7 bases short, with 8 bases between.

The chain recombines TRBV5-1 with TRBJ2-1; 8 bases line up with TRBD1. Germline lookup yields CDR1 SGHRS and CDR2 YFSETQ. This CDR3 has 17 residues. V was pared by 0 bases and J by 1 base, with 6 bases of the junction left unmatched. The CDR3 reads CASSLGVRTGSYNEQFF. Written as DNA, the CDR3 is TGCGCCAGCAGCTTGGGTGTCCGGACAGGGTCCTACAATGAGCAGTTCTTC.

The chain is built from TRBV13 and TRBJ2-7; 9 bases match TRBD1. V trimming: 4 bases; J trimming: 4 bases; junction bases outside the gene matches: 8. CDR3 size: 15 residues. The germline gives CDR1 PRHDT, CDR2 FYEKMQ (reference sequence). CDR3 protein: CASSYGQGKGYEQYF. The DNA of the CDR3 is TGTGCCAGCAGCTACGGACAGGGGAAGGGTTACGAGCAGTACTTC.

The chain combines TRBV7-9 with TRBJ2-1; 8 nucleotides align to TRBD2. The CDR3 is 17 amino acids. CDR1 is SEHNR, CDR2 FQNEAQ, per germline (reference sequence). With 4 bases clipped from V and 4 bases from J, the junction kept 12 bases outside the gene matches. The CDR3 here is CASSSSEGLGVYNEQFF. The CDR3 DNA is TGTGCCAGCAGCTCATCGGAGGGACTAGGGGTGTACAATGAGCAGTTCTTC.

The chain links TRBV7-9 to TRBJ2-2; D uncertain. In germline, CDR1 is SEHNR, CDR2 FQNEAQ (reference sequence). V lost 6 bases and J lost 1, with 9 bases in between. The CDR3 sequence is 14 residues long. CDR3 in amino acids: CASSGGRNTGELFF. The CDR3 coding sequence is TGTGCCAGCAGTGGCGGTAGGAACACCGGGGAGCTGTTTTTT.

CDR3 residues: CAARDGYGYTF. CDR3 coding DNA: TGTGCCGCGAGGGACGGCTATGGCTACACCTTC. This chain links TRBV19 with TRBJ1-2; D is perhaps TRBD1 (5 bases). Per germline, CDR1 LNHDA and CDR2 SQIVND (reference sequence). The CDR3 is made up of 11 amino acids. Trimming took off 11 bases at V and 4 bases at J, with 11 bases between the two ends.

The V call is TRBV7-8, the J call TRBJ2-7; 7 bases fit TRBD1. The CDR3 has 14 amino acids. Germline trimming cut 3 bases from V and 2 bases from J; bases unmatched to any gene: 4. Germline CDR1 reads SGHVS; CDR2 reads FQNEAQ. Written as DNA, the CDR3 is TGTGCCAGCAGCTTGGAGACAGGGCCCTACGAGCAGTACTTC. It translates to CASSLETGPYEQYF.

The chain joins TRBV4-1 to TRBJ2-3; tentatively, D is TRBD1 or TRBD2 (5 bases each). In germline, CDR1 is MGHRA, CDR2 YSYEKL. This CDR3 is 12 amino acids long. Trimming removed 9 bases from V and 4 bases from J, with 11 bases in between. CDR3 residues: CASSGDADTQYF. Here the CDR3 DNA reads TGCGCCAGTAGTGGGGACGCAGATACGCAGTATTTT.

CDR3 in DNA: TGTGCCAGCAGCACACTAGAGCCCTACAATGAGCAGTTCTTC. This encodes CASSTLEPYNEQFF. The V call is TRBV28, the J call TRBJ2-1, with a possible D match to TRBD2 (5 bases). Trimming left V 6 bases short and J 2 bases short, with 11 bases between. Looked up from germline, CDR1 is MDHEN and CDR2 is SYDVKM. CDR3 size: 14 residues.

The chain joins TRBV28 to TRBJ2-4; the D gene is possibly TRBD1 (6 bases). There are 18 residues in the CDR3. Germline V gives CDR1 MDHEN, CDR2 SYDVKM. Trimming pared 7 bases from V and 5 bases from J, leaving 27 bases between. The CDR3 protein is CASTLRGWGTTGQNIQYF. In DNA form, the CDR3 reads TGTGCCAGCACTTTGAGGGGGTGGGGAACGACAGGCCAAAACATTCAGTACTTC.

The V call is TRBV13, the J call TRBJ2-2; D perhaps matches TRBD2 (7 bases). The length of the CDR3 is 16 residues. Germline CDR1 PRHDT, CDR2 FYEKMQ (reference sequence). The V gene lost 4 bases and the J gene lost 3 bases, with 15 bases spanning the gap. DNA of the CDR3: TGTGCCAGCAGCTCGCCGCGGGGGCGAGACACCGGGGAGCTGTTTTTT. Residues: CASSSPRGRDTGELFF.

The chain carries TRBV9 and TRBJ2-1, with D tentatively TRBD1 or TRBD2 (5 bases each). Germline V gene data show CDR1 as SGDLS and CDR2 as YYNGEE. This CDR3 spans 13 amino acids. V was cut by 1 base and J by 10 bases, with 12 bases left in between. CDR3 residues: CASSVLSRDEQFF. CDR3 in DNA: TGTGCCAGCAGCGTACTTTCAAGGGACGAGCAGTTCTTC.

V gene TRBV27 combines with J gene TRBJ1-2; 7 bases line up with TRBD1. Losses at the gene ends were 5 bases for V and 6 bases for J; bases not matched to a gene: 6. Germline loops: CDR1 MNHEY, CDR2 SMNVEV (reference sequence). The CDR3 sequence is 13 residues long. This CDR3 is CASSLDRRDGYTF. The CDR3, as DNA: TGTGCCAGCAGTCTGGACAGGAGGGATGGCTACACCTTC.

The chain is built from TRBV5-6 and TRBJ1-1; no clear D. The ends were cut back, 0 bases at V and 1 base at J, with 10 bases in the middle. This CDR3 region has 15 residues. CDR1 SGHDT and CDR2 YYEEEE come from the germline V gene. The CDR3 DNA follows: TGTGCCAGCAGCTTGGACGTCGAGGGGAACACTGAAGCTTTCTTT. It yields the protein CASSLDVEGNTEAFF.

V is TRBV27 and J is TRBJ2-7; D is ambiguous. Trimming removed 2 bases at V and 4 bases at J, with 9 bases between. This CDR3 has 13 amino acids. CDR1 MNHEY and CDR2 SMNVEV come from the germline V gene (reference sequence). CDR3: CASSLRMDYEQYF. CDR3 coding DNA: TGTGCCAGCAGTTTAAGGATGGATTACGAGCAGTACTTC.

The gene calls are TRBV7-2 and TRBJ1-3, with unresolved D. The CDR3 contains 16 residues. Germline CDR1 SGHTA, CDR2 FQGNSA. V lost 2 bases to trimming and J lost 2 bases, with 13 bases between them. CDR3 region: CASSLSPTRTGNTIYF. CDR3 bases: TGTGCCAGCAGCTTATCCCCCACGAGGACTGGAAACACCATATATTTT.

This clone was observed once. The chain uses TRBV19 and TRBJ1-1, with D hard to call. Looked up from germline, CDR1 is LNHDA and CDR2 is SQIVND (reference sequence). The CDR3 extends over 14 amino acids. The V gene lost 0 bases and the J gene lost 5 bases, with 10 bases spanning the gap. This CDR3 is CASSIDLGWTEAFF. The CDR3 DNA is TGTGCCAGTAGTATAGATCTCGGTTGGACTGAAGCTTTCTTT.

The chain uses TRBV4-2 and TRBJ1-1, with a weak D call TRBD1 (5 bases). Trimming pared 0 bases from V and 6 bases from J, leaving 23 bases between. This CDR3 has 18 amino acids. The germline V gene has CDR1 LGHNA and CDR2 YNFKEQ. The CDR3 loop reads CASSQEGPGWEMESEAFF. CDR3 nucleotides: TGTGCCAGCAGCCAAGAGGGGCCAGGGTGGGAGATGGAGTCTGAAGCTTTCTTT.

The chain has TRBV9 and TRBJ2-1; TRBD1 matches at 9 bases. CDR3 size: 16 residues. Germline values: CDR1 SGDLS, CDR2 YYNGEE. V was pared by 4 bases and J by 7 bases, with 12 bases of the junction left unmatched. The CDR3 spells CASSPQGTGLENEQFF. The CDR3 DNA reads as TGTGCCAGCAGCCCCCAGGGGACAGGGCTTGAGAATGAGCAGTTCTTC.